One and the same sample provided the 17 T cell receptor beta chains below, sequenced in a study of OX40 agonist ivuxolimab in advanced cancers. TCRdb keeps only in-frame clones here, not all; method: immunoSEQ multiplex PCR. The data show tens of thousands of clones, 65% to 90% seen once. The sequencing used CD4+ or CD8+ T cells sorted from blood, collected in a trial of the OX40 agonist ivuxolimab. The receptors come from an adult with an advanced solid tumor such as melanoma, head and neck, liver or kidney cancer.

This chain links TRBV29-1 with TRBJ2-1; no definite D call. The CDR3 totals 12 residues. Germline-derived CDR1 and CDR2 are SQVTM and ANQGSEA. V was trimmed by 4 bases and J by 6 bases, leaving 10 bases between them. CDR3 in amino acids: CSVGPVANEQFF. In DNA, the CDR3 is TGCAGCGTTGGCCCAGTAGCCAATGAGCAGTTCTTC.

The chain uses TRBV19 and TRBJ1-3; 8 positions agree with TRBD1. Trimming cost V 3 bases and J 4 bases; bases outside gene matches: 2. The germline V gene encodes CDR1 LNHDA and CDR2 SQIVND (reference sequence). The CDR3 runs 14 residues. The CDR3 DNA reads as TGTGCCAGTAGTATGGGACAGGTGGGAAACACCATATATTTT. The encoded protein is CASSMGQVGNTIYF. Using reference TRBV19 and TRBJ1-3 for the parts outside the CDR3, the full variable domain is DGGITQSPKYLFRKEGQNVTLSCEQNLNHDAMYWYRQDPGQGLRLIYYSQIVNDFQKGDIAEGYSVSREKKESFPLTVTSAQKNPTAFYLCASSMGQVGNTIYFGEGSWLTVV.

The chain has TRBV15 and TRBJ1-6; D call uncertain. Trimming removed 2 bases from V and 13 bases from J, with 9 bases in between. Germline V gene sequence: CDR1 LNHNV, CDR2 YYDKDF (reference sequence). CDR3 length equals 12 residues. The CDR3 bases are TGTGCCACCAGCAGACCGTACGCGCCCCTCCACTTT. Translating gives CATSRPYAPLHF.

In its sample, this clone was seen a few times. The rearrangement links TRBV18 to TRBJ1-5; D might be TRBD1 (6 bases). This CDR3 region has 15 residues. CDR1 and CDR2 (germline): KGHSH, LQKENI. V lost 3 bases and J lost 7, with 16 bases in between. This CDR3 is CASSPFQQGDQPQHF. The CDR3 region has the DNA TGTGCCAGCTCACCGTTTCAACAGGGAGACCAGCCCCAGCATTTT.

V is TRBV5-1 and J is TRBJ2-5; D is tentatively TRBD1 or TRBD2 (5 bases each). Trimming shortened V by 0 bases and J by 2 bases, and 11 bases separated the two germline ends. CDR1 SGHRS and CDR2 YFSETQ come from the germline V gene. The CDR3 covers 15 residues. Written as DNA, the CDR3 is TGCGCCAGCAGCTTGGTGGGACGGGAACAAGAGACCCAGTACTTC. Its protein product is CASSLVGREQETQYF. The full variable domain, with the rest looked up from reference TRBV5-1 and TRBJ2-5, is KAGVTQTPRYLIKTRGQQVTLSCSPISGHRSVSWYQQTPGQGLQFLFEYFSETQRNKGNFPGRFSGRQFSNSRSEMNVSTLELGDSALYLCASSLVGREQETQYFGPGTRLLVL.

The CDR3 protein is CAWLGGASPLHF. In nucleotides, the CDR3 is TGTGCCTGGCTAGGAGGGGCTTCACCCCTCCACTTT. This chain joins TRBV30 and TRBJ1-6; D possibly corresponds to TRBD1 (5 bases). Between the trimmed V and J ends, which lost 5 bases and 9 bases, there was a span of 11 bases. The germline V gene encodes CDR1 GTSNPN and CDR2 SVGIG (reference sequence). This CDR3 has 12 amino acids. Looking up the rest from reference TRBV30 and TRBJ1-6 gives the full variable domain: SQTIHQWPATLVQPVGSPLSLECTVEGTSNPNLYWYRQAAGRGLQLLFYSVGIGQISSEVPQNLSASRPQDRQFILSSKKLLLSDSGFYLCAWLGGASPLHFGNGTRLTVT.

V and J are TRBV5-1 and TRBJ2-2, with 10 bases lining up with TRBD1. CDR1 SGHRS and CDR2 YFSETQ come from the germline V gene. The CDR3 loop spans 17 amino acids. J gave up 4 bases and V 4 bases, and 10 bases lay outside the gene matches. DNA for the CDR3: TGCGCCAGCAGCAACAGACAGGGGGCGACGGGCACCGGGGAGCTGTTTTTT. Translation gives CASSNRQGATGTGELFF. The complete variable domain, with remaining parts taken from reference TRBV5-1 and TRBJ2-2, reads KAGVTQTPRYLIKTRGQQVTLSCSPISGHRSVSWYQQTPGQGLQFLFEYFSETQRNKGNFPGRFSGRQFSNSRSEMNVSTLELGDSALYLCASSNRQGATGTGELFFGEGSRLTVL.

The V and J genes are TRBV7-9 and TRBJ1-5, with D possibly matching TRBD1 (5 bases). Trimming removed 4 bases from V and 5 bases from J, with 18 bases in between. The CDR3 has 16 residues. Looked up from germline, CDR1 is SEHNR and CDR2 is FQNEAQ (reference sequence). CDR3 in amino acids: CASSSTIGVWDQPQHF. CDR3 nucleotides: TGTGCCAGCAGCTCGACAATAGGGGTTTGGGATCAGCCCCAGCATTTT.

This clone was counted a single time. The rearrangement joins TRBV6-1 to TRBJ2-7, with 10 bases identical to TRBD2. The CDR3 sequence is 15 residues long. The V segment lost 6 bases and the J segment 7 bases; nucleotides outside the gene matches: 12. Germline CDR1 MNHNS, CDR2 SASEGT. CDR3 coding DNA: TGTGCCAGCAGCTATGTGGCTAGCGGGGGTTCGGAGCAGTACTTC. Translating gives CASSYVASGGSEQYF.

The CDR3 is CASRSPSGVGTDTQYF. The CDR3 bases are TGTGCCAGCAGGTCCCCTAGCGGGGTCGGCACAGATACGCAGTATTTT. The chain joins TRBV6-6 to TRBJ2-3; 9 bases are shared with TRBD2. Trimming at V came to 6 bases and at J to 1 base, leaving 8 bases not matched to a gene. Germline V gene sequence: CDR1 MNHNY, CDR2 SVGAGI (reference sequence). This CDR3 contains 16 residues.

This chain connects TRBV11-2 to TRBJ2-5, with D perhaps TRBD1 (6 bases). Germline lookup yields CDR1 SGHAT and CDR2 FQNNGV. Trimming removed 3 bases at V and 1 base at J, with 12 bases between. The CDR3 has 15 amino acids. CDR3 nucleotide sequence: TGTGCCAGCAGCTTGGGGAAGACAGGCCAAGAGACCCAGTACTTC. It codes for CASSLGKTGQETQYF.

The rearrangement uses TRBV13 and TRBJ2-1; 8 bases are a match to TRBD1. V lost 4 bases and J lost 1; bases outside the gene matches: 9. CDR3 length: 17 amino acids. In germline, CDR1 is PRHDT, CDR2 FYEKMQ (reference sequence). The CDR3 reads CASSSWTGRSSYNEQFF. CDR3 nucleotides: TGTGCCAGCAGCTCTTGGACAGGGAGAAGTTCCTACAATGAGCAGTTCTTC.

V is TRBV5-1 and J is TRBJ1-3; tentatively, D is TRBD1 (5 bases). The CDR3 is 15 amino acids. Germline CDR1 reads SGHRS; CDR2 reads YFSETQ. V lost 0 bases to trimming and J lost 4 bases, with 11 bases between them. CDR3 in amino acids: CASSLDTGAGNTIYF. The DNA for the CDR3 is TGCGCCAGCAGCTTGGATACCGGGGCCGGAAACACCATATATTTT.

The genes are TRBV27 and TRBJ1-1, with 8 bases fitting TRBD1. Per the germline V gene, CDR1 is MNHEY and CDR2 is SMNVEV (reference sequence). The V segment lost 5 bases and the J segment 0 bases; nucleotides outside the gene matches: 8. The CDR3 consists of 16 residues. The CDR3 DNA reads TGTGCCAGCAGTCTACATGGGACAGGACTGAACACTGAAGCTTTCTTT. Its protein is CASSLHGTGLNTEAFF.

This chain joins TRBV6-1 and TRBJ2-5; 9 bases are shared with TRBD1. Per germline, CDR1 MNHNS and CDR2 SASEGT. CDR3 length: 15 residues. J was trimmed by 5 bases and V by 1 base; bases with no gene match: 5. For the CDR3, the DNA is TGTGCCAGCAGTGAAGACAGGGGGCGGGTGGAGACCCAGTACTTC. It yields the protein CASSEDRGRVETQYF.

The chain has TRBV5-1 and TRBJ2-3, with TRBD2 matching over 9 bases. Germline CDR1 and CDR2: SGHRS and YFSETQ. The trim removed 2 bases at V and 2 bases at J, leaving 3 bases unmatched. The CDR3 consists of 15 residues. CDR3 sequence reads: CASSFGTSNTDTQYF. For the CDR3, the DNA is TGCGCCAGCAGCTTCGGGACTAGCAACACAGATACGCAGTATTTT.

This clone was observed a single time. As DNA, the CDR3 is TGTGCCAGCAGCTATGGGACCTGGGACGGAAGGAACTATGGCTACACCTTC. Its translation: CASSYGTWDGRNYGYTF. This chain connects TRBV28 to TRBJ1-2; possibly TRBD1 for D (5 bases). This CDR3 contains 17 residues. Trimming shortened V by 6 bases and J by 2 bases, and 22 bases separated the two germline ends. CDR1 and CDR2 (germline): MDHEN, SYDVKM.